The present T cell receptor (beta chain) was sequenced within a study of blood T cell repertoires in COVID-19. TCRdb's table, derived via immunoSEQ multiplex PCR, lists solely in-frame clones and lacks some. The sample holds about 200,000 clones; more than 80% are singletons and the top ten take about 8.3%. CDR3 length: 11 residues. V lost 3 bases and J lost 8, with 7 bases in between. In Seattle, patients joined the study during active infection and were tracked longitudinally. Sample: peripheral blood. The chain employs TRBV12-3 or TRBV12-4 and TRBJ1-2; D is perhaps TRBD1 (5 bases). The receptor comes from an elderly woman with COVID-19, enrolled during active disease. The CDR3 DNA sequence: TGTGCCAGCAGTTTGGGGCAGGGCTACACCTTC. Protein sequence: CASSLGQGYTF.